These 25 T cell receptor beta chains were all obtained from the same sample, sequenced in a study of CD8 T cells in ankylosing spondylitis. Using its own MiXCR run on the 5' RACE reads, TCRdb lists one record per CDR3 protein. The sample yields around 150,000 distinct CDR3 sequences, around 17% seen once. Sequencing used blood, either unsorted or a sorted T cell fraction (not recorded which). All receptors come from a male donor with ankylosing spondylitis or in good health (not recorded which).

The CDR3 DNA is TGTGCCAGCAGCCGACAGGGACAGGAGGCAGATACGCAGTATTTT. It encodes CASSRQGQEADTQYF. This chain joins TRBV2 and TRBJ2-3; 8 positions agree with TRBD1. CDR3 size: 15 residues. V lost 6 bases and J lost 4; bases outside the gene matches: 9. Germline CDR1 reads SNHLY; CDR2 reads FYNNEI. Full variable domain (missing parts from reference TRBV2 and TRBJ2-3): EPEVTQTPSHQVTQMGQEVILRCVPISNHLYFYWYRQILGQKVEFLVSFYNNEISEKSEIFDDQFSVERPDGSNFTLKIRSTKLEDSAMYFCASSRQGQEADTQYFGPGTRLTVL.

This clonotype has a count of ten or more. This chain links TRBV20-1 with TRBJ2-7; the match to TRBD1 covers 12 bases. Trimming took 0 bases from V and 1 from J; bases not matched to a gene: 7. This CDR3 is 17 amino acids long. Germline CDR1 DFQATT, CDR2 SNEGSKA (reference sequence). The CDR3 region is CSARDPRDRGRSYEQYF. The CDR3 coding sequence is TGCAGTGCTAGAGATCCCCGGGACAGGGGGCGTTCCTACGAGCAGTACTTC.

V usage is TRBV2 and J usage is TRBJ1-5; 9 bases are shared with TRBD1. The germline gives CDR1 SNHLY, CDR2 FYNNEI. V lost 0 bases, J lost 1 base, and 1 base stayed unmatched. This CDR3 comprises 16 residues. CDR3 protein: CASSEAGQGSNQPQHF. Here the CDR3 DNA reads TGTGCCAGCAGTGAAGCGGGACAGGGAAGCAATCAGCCCCAGCATTTT. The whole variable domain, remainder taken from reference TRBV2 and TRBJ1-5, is EPEVTQTPSHQVTQMGQEVILRCVPISNHLYFYWYRQILGQKVEFLVSFYNNEISEKSEIFDDQFSVERPDGSNFTLKIRSTKLEDSAMYFCASSEAGQGSNQPQHFGDGTRLSIL.

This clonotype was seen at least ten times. The CDR3 DNA sequence: TGCGCCAGCAGCTCGGGACAGCCTCGCTCCTATAATTCACCCCTCCACTTT. Protein product: CASSSGQPRSYNSPLHF. This chain uses TRBV5-1 with TRBJ1-6; 7 positions agree with TRBD1. The CDR3 has 17 amino acids. Germline CDR1 reads SGHRS; CDR2 reads YFSETQ. V lost 3 bases, J lost 0 bases, and 6 bases stayed unmatched.

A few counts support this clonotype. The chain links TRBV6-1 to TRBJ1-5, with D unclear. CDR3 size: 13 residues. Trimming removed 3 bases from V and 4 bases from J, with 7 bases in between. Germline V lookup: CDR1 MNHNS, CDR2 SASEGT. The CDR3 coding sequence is TGTGCCAGCAGTGAGACGCCTAATCAGCCCCAGCATTTT. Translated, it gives CASSETPNQPQHF.

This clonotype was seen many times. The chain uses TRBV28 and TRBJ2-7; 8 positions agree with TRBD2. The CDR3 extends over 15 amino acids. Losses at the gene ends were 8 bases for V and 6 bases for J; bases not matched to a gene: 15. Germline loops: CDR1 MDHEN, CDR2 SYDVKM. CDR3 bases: TGTGCCAGCGATTACCCGGGACTAGAAACCCTCGAGCAGTACTTC. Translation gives CASDYPGLETLEQYF.

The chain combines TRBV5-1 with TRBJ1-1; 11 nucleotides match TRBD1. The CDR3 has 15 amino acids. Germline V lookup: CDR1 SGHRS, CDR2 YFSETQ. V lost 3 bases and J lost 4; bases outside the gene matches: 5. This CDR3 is CASSSGTGGTTEAFF. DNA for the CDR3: TGCGCCAGCAGCTCCGGGACAGGGGGGACCACTGAAGCTTTCTTT.

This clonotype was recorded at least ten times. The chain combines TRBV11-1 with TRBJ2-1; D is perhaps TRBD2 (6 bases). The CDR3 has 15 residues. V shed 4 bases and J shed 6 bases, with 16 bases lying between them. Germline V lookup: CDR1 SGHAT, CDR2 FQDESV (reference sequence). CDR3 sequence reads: CASSSSGGSGNEQFF. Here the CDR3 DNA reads TGTGCCAGCAGCTCGAGTGGGGGGTCAGGCAATGAGCAGTTCTTC.

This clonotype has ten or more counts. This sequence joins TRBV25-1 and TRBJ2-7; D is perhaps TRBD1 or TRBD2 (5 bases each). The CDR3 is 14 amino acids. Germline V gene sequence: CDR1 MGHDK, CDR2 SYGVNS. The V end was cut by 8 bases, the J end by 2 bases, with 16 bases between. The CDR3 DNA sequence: TGTGCCAGCGGAAAACAAGGGACCCCCTACGAGCAGTACTTC. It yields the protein CASGKQGTPYEQYF.

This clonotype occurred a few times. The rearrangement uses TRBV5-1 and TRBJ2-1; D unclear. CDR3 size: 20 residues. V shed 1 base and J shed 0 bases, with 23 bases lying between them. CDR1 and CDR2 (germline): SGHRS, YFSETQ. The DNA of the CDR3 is TGCGCCAGCAGCTTGAGCCTGGACCCCCTGGGGTCTCACTCCTACAATGAGCAGTTCTTC. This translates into CASSLSLDPLGSHSYNEQFF.

CDR3 in DNA: TGTGCCAGCAGCTTAGATCTTGCAGGGATTAACTATGGCTACACCTTC. Translation gives CASSLDLAGINYGYTF. This chain links TRBV11-2 with TRBJ1-2; perhaps TRBD1 as D (5 bases). The CDR3 has 16 amino acids. Germline CDR1 is SGHAT and CDR2 is FQNNGV. V lost 0 bases and J lost 1, with 12 bases in between.

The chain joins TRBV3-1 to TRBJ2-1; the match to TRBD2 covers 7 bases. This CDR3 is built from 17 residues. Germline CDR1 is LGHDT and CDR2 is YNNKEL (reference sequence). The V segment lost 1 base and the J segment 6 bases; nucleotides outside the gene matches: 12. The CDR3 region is CASSQVSWTSRGNEQFF. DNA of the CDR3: TGTGCCAGCAGCCAAGTCTCATGGACTAGTAGGGGCAATGAGCAGTTCTTC.

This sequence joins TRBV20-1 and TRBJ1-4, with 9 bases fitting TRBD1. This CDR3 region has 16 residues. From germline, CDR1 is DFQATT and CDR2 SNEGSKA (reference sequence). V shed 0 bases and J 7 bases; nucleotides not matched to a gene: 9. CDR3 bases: TGCAGTGCTAGAGATGGTGGACAGGGGCGGGCTGAAAAACTGTTTTTT. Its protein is CSARDGGQGRAEKLFF.

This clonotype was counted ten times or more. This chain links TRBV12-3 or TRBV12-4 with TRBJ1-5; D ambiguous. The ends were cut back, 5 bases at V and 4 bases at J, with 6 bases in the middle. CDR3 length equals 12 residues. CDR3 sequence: CASSKSNQPQHF. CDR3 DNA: TGTGCCAGCAGTAAGTCAAATCAGCCCCAGCATTTT.

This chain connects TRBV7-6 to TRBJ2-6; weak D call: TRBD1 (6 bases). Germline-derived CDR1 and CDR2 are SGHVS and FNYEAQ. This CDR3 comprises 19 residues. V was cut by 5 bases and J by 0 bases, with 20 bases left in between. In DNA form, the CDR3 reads TGTGCCAGCAGCGTCGGAGCAGGACAGACAAGCTCTGGGGCCAACGTCCTGACTTTC. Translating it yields CASSVGAGQTSSGANVLTF.

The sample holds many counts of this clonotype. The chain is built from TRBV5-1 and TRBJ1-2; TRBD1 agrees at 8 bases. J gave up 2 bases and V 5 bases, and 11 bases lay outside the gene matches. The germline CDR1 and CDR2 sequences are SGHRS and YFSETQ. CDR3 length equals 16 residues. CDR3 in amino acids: CASRQPGQGGNYGYTF. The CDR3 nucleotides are TGCGCCAGCAGACAGCCTGGACAGGGTGGGAACTATGGCTACACCTTC.

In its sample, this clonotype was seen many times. The CDR3 DNA reads as TGTGCCAGTATTCAACCGGGACACCGACCTGGAAACACCATATATTTT. Translating gives CASIQPGHRPGNTIYF. This chain links TRBV19 with TRBJ1-3, with D possibly matching TRBD1 (6 bases). The V end was cut by 7 bases, the J end by 2 bases, with 18 bases between. Germline V CDR1 and CDR2: LNHDA, SQIVND (reference sequence). This CDR3 is 16 amino acids long.

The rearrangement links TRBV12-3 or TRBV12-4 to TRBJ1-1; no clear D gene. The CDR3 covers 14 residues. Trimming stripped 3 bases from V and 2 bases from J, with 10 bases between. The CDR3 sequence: CASSFAGRNTEAFF. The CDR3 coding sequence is TGTGCCAGCAGTTTCGCAGGAAGAAACACTGAAGCTTTCTTT.

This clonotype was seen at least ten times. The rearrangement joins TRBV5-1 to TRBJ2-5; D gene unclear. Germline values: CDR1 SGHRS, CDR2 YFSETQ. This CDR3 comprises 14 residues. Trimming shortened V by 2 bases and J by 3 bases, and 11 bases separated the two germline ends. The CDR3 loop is CASSFERAEETQYF. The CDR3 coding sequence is TGCGCCAGCAGCTTCGAAAGGGCTGAAGAGACCCAGTACTTC.

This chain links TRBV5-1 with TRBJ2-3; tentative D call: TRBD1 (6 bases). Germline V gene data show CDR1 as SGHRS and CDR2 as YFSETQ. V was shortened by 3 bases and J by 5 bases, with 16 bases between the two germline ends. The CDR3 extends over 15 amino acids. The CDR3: CASSSGHGGGDTQYF. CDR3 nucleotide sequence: TGCGCCAGCAGCTCGGGACACGGAGGTGGAGATACGCAGTATTTT. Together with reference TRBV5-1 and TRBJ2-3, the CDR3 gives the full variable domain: KAGVTQTPRYLIKTRGQQVTLSCSPISGHRSVSWYQQTPGQGLQFLFEYFSETQRNKGNFPGRFSGRQFSNSRSEMNVSTLELGDSALYLCASSSGHGGGDTQYFGPGTRLTVL.

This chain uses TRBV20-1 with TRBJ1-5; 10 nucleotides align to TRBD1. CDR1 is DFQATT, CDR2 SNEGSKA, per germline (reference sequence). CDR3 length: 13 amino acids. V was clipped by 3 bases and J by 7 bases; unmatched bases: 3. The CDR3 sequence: CSARGQGWQPQHF. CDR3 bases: TGCAGTGCTAGGGGACAGGGGTGGCAGCCCCAGCATTTT.

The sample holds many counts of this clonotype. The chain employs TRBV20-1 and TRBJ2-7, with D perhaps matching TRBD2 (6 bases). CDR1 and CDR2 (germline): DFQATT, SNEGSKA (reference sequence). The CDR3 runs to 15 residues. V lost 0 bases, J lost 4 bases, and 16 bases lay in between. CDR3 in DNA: TGCAGTGCTAGAGATTCGGGTAAAGGGACTTACGAGCAGTACTTC. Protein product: CSARDSGKGTYEQYF.

DNA of the CDR3: TGCAGCGTTGAATCCTATCGGGGAACTGAAGCTTTCTTT. Its protein is CSVESYRGTEAFF. V usage is TRBV29-1 and J usage is TRBJ1-1; no definite D call. This CDR3 is 13 amino acids long. The germline CDR1 and CDR2 sequences are SQVTM and ANQGSEA. Between the trimmed V and J ends, which lost 2 bases and 5 bases, there was a span of 12 bases.

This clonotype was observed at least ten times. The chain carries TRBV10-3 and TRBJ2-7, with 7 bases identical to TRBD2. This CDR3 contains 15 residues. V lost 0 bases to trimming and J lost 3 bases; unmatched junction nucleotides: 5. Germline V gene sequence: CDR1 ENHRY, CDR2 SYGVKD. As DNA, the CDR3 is TGTGCCATCAGTGAGTCGATTTCTAGCGGCTACGAGCAGTACTTC. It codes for CAISESISSGYEQYF.

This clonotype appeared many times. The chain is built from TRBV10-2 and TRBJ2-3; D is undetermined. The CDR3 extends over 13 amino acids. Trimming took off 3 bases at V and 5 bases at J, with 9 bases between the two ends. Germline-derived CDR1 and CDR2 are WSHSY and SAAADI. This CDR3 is CASSEPPGDTQYF. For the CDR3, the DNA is TGCGCCAGCAGTGAACCGCCCGGAGATACGCAGTATTTT.